This TCR beta chain originates from a study of shared clonotypes between healthy human individuals. Among the donors, all were Caucasian adults who lived in Nashville, Tennessee. The CDR3 is 15 residues long. V was shortened by 4 bases and J by 0 bases, with 13 bases between the two germline ends. CDR1 SGHRS and CDR2 YFSETQ come from the germline V gene. An assay was performed, and its level was deep. Authors' analysis steps: ImmunoSEQ supplied junction-only sequences lacking quality scores, so filtering was different. Using immunoSEQ multiplex PCR, the repertoire was profiled, and TCRdb retains in-frame clones only, with some absent. Clonal size and the V and J genes are those of that table, whereas D and trimming came from the DNA. The sample holds approximately 740,000 clones, around 67% seen once.

The chain uses TRBV5-1 and TRBJ1-1; D not certain. This receptor was taken from a woman aged 25 to 45 in good health. The sequenced material came from memory CD4+ T cells sorted from blood. Subset of the sample: CD45RA-negative fraction. The CDR3 spells CASSGLGILNTEAFF. The CDR3 DNA reads TGCGCCAGCAGCGGCCTCGGGATACTGAACACTGAAGCTTTCTTT.